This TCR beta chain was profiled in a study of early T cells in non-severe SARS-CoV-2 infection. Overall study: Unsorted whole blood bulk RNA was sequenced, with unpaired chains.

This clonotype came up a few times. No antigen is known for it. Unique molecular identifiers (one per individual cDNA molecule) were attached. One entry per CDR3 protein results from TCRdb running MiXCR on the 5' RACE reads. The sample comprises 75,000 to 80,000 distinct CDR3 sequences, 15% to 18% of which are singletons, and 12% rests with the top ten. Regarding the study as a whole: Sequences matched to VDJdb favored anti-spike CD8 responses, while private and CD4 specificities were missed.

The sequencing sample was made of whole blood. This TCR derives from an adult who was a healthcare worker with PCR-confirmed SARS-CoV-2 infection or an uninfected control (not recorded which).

The CDR3 sequence is CASGDPGRDTQYF. The CDR3 DNA reads as TGTGCCAGCGGGGACCCGGGACGCGATACGCAGTATTTT. V is TRBV28 and J is TRBJ2-3, with D perhaps assigned TRBD1 or TRBD2 (5 bases each). The CDR3 runs to 13 residues. Per the germline V gene, CDR1 is MDHEN and CDR2 is SYDVKM. Trimming left V 8 bases short and J 6 bases short, with 15 bases between.